This TCR beta chain originates from a study of cytomegalovirus exposure and HLA in healthy donors. This clone was seen more than once but under ten times. Other DNA sequences in this specimen translate into the identical CDR3. Primers: 60 Vbeta forward and 13 Jbeta reverse. Generated by immunoSEQ multiplex PCR, the TCRdb table keeps only in-frame clones and is missing some. Among approximately 120,000 clones listed, around 78% were seen once. The material sequenced was PBMCs. The clonotype was recovered from a man in his forties in good health and CMV-seronegative.

For the CDR3, the DNA is TGCGCCAGCAGCTTCGGGGGGACGAACACTGAAGCTTTCTTT. Translation gives CASSFGGTNTEAFF. V usage is TRBV5-1 and J usage is TRBJ1-1, with D perhaps TRBD1 (5 bases). V lost 2 bases, J lost 1 base, and 9 bases lay in between. Looked up from germline, CDR1 is SGHRS and CDR2 is YFSETQ. CDR3 size: 14 residues.